This T cell receptor beta chain was documented in a study of T cell repertoires in cytomegalovirus infection (dated by TCRdb to about 2019). The study in broad terms: Donor HLA type was relevant to the analysis, because carriage of CMV infection together with the matching HLA type was indicated by public TCR beta signatures. The study at large found these results: Cumulative frequency of public TCR beta family members discriminated carriers of CMV infection plus the relevant HLA type in this cohort and an independent approximately 350-donor cohort. In the ex vivo response, HLA-C-restricted CMV-specific TCR beta clonotypes were dominant, and in two of eight donors the single most frequent clonotype came from this HLA-C-restricted group.

The CDR3 sequence holds 16 residues, the cysteine and phenylalanine included. Left in the record is the CDR3 DNA by itself, 48 bases read in frame from the first base. Per the germline V gene, SGDLS is the CDR1 and YYNGEE is the CDR2. V is trimmed back by 3 bases and J by 3 bases, and the junction contains 10 bases that no gene match accounts for. These reads were obtained on an Illumina HiSeq 1500. TCRdb passed the public sequencing reads through fastp at Q25 and MiXCR, retaining productive beta sequences. Rows are combined by CDR3 protein, so each entry shows the most common genes and DNA. The sample yields roughly 760,000 distinct CDR3 sequences; 35% were counted once. Jointly, the top ten make up more than 2.5% of the sample. Points on this clonotype: Its antigen target is currently unknown. Per-nucleotide qualities are absent, and no much larger clonotype sits a single base away.

This chain joins TRBV9 to TRBJ2-3; 7 of the junction bases match TRBD2. This receptor was identified in a human donor in good health (CMV status not recorded). Some clones in this sample may be carry-over from other donors' samples. Input material: PBMCs. For the CDR3, the sequence is CASSGSGGRRTDTQYF. In nucleotides, the sequence is TGTGCCAGCAGCGGCTCAGGCGGGAGAAGAACAGATACGCAGTATTTT.